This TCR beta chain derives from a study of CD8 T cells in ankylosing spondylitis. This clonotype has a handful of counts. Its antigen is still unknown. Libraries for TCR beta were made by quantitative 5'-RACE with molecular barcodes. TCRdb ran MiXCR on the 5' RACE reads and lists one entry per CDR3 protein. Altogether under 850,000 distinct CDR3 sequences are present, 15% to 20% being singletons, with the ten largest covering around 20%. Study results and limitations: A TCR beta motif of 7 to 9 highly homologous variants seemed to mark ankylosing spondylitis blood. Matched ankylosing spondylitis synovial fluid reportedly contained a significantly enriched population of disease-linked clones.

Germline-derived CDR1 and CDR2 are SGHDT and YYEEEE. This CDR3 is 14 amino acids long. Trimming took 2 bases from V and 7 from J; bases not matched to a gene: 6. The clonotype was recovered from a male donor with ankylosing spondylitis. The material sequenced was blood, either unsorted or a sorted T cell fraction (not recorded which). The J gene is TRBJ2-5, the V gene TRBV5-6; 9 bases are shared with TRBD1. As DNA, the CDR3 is TGTGCCAGCAGCTTTGGGACAGGGCTTGGGACCCAGTACTTC. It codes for CASSFGTGLGTQYF.